The 30 T cell receptor beta chains in this list originate from one sample, sequenced in a study of blood T cell repertoires in COVID-19. The table came from immunoSEQ multiplex PCR; TCRdb's copy has only in-frame clones and leaves some out. The sample records about 300,000 clones, over 75% being singletons. Sequenced: PBMCs or T cells enriched from blood (not recorded which). The receptors shown here come from a young woman who had recovered from COVID-19.

J is TRBJ2-5 and V is TRBV7-3, with D perhaps matching TRBD2 (6 bases). The germline V and J ends were trimmed by 4 bases and 5 bases, with 17 bases remaining between them. CDR1 and CDR2 (germline): SGHTA, FQGTGA. There are 15 residues in the CDR3. DNA for the CDR3: TGTGCCAGCAGCTATGACGGAGGGTTAGGGGAGACCCAGTACTTC. Translating it yields CASSYDGGLGETQYF.

This chain connects TRBV30 to TRBJ2-2; perhaps TRBD1 as D (6 bases). V lost 4 bases and J lost 3, with 6 bases in between. Germline V gene lookup returns CDR1 GTSNPN and CDR2 SVGIG (reference sequence). This CDR3 has 12 residues. As DNA, the CDR3 is TGTGCCTGGACAGGGGACACCGGGGAGCTGTTTTTT. It encodes CAWTGDTGELFF. The full variable domain, in which reference TRBV30 and TRBJ2-2 provide the parts outside the CDR3, is SQTIHQWPATLVQPVGSPLSLECTVEGTSNPNLYWYRQAAGRGLQLLFYSVGIGQISSEVPQNLSASRPQDRQFILSSKKLLLSDSGFYLCAWTGDTGELFFGEGSRLTVL.

The V and J genes are TRBV28 and TRBJ2-7, with 8 bases that match TRBD1. With 3 bases clipped from V and 4 bases from J, the junction kept 14 bases outside the gene matches. Germline loops: CDR1 MDHEN, CDR2 SYDVKM. This CDR3 comprises 17 residues. The CDR3 sequence is CASSFRSSYRTGYEQYF. CDR3 coding DNA: TGTGCCAGCAGTTTTAGGTCAAGTTATAGGACAGGGTACGAGCAGTACTTC.

CDR3: CASSLGTSGRYTGELFF. The CDR3 coding sequence is TGTGCCAGCAGCTTAGGTACTAGCGGGAGGTACACCGGGGAGCTGTTTTTT. V and J are TRBV11-3 and TRBJ2-2; 12 nucleotides line up with TRBD2. Per germline, CDR1 SGHNT and CDR2 YENEEA. The CDR3 consists of 17 residues. The J segment lost 3 bases and the V segment lost 1 base, leaving 3 bases of the junction unmatched.

J is TRBJ2-4 and V is TRBV1; TRBD2, the table's D call, lacks a check against the DNA. TRBV1 is a known pseudogene. This CDR3 spans 18 amino acids. This CDR3 is CTSSHQLPEGRSKNIQYF. CDR3 nucleotides: TGCACCAGCAGCCACCAATTGCCCGAGGGGAGGTCCAAAAACATTCAGTACTTC.

The genes are TRBV18 and TRBJ2-4, with TRBD2 matching over 7 bases. The V gene's germline CDR1 is KGHSH and CDR2 LQKENI. Losses at the gene ends were 3 bases for V and 7 bases for J; bases not matched to a gene: 6. The CDR3 is made up of 14 amino acids. CDR3: CASSPSGGGNIQYF. Written as DNA, the CDR3 is TGTGCCAGCTCACCCTCGGGAGGCGGGAACATTCAGTACTTC.

This clone has a handful of counts. The chain couples TRBV19 to TRBJ2-1, with TRBD2 as a possible D gene (6 bases). The CDR3 extends over 14 amino acids. Germline values: CDR1 LNHDA, CDR2 SQIVND (reference sequence). Trimming left V 10 bases short and J 0 bases short, with 13 bases between. CDR3 DNA: TGTGCCACCGTTAGCGGAAGCTCCTACAATGAGCAGTTCTTC. This gives the protein CATVSGSSYNEQFF.

The chain has TRBV4-1 and TRBJ2-3, with 9 positions matching TRBD1. CDR3 length equals 16 residues. CDR1 and CDR2 (germline): MGHRA, YSYEKL. Germline trimming cut 4 bases from V and 2 bases from J; bases unmatched to any gene: 7. The CDR3 protein is CASSLPGTGLTDTQYF. The CDR3 nucleotides are TGCGCCAGCAGCCTTCCCGGGACAGGGCTCACAGATACGCAGTATTTT.

The rearrangement joins TRBV15 to TRBJ1-6, with TRBD1 matching over 9 bases. Germline CDR1 and CDR2: LNHNV and YYDKDF (reference sequence). The ends lost 5 bases at V and 8 bases at J; junction bases unmatched: 7. The CDR3 has 15 residues. CDR3 in amino acids: CATSPSDRGDSPLHF. In nucleotides, the CDR3 is TGTGCCACCAGCCCCTCGGACAGGGGAGATTCACCCCTCCACTTT.

V usage is TRBV19 and J usage is TRBJ1-5, with 8 bases fitting TRBD1. V lost 5 bases, J lost 4 bases, and 10 bases stayed unmatched. The CDR3 totals 16 residues. In germline, CDR1 is LNHDA, CDR2 SQIVND (reference sequence). The CDR3 loop reads CASSPLTGAGNQPQHF. CDR3 DNA: TGTGCCAGTAGTCCCCTGACAGGGGCAGGTAATCAGCCCCAGCATTTT. Combining the CDR3 with reference TRBV19 and TRBJ1-5 gives the whole variable domain DGGITQSPKYLFRKEGQNVTLSCEQNLNHDAMYWYRQDPGQGLRLIYYSQIVNDFQKGDIAEGYSVSREKKESFPLTVTSAQKNPTAFYLCASSPLTGAGNQPQHFGDGTRLSIL.

J is TRBJ1-3 and V is TRBV28; D not resolved. Germline CDR1 MDHEN, CDR2 SYDVKM. Trimming removed 3 bases from V and 6 bases from J, with 9 bases in between. CDR3 length: 13 residues. CDR3 region: CASSLARENTIYF. CDR3 bases: TGTGCCAGCAGTTTGGCTCGTGAAAACACCATATATTTT.

The genes are TRBV6-5 and TRBJ2-1; no clear D gene. The V and J ends lost 2 bases and 0 bases respectively, with 11 bases between them. Per the germline V gene, CDR1 is MNHEY and CDR2 is SVGAGI. This CDR3 spans 16 amino acids. In DNA, the CDR3 is TGTGCCAGCAGTTACCGCCCTTCGAGCTCCTACAATGAGCAGTTCTTC. Translation gives CASSYRPSSSYNEQFF.

The J gene is TRBJ2-7, the V gene TRBV28, with D perhaps TRBD1 (6 bases). The CDR3 runs to 16 residues. The germline V gene encodes CDR1 MDHEN and CDR2 SYDVKM. The V gene lost 5 bases and the J gene lost 2 bases, with 19 bases spanning the gap. The CDR3 bases are TGTGCCAGCAGTGCTCCCAGGACAGCGAGGACCTACGAGCAGTACTTC. This translates into CASSAPRTARTYEQYF.

This sequence joins TRBV7-2 and TRBJ1-6, with no clear D. The germline V gene has CDR1 SGHTA and CDR2 FQGNSA. This CDR3 comprises 16 residues. Deletions cut 1 base from V and 2 bases from J, with 9 bases between. CDR3 nucleotides: TGTGCCAGCAGCTTAGTGGTGAGGCCCTATAATTCACCCCTCCACTTT. Its translation is CASSLVVRPYNSPLHF.

The chain joins TRBV6-5 to TRBJ2-1; 12 bases fit TRBD2. V shed 7 bases and J 7 bases; nucleotides not matched to a gene: 8. Germline V lookup: CDR1 MNHEY, CDR2 SVGAGI. The CDR3 is 15 amino acids. The CDR3 nucleotides are TGTGCCAGCACCCTCCCCGGGACTAGCGGGAATGAGCAGTTCTTC. Translation: CASTLPGTSGNEQFF.

The chain links TRBV29-1 to TRBJ2-1; 12 nucleotides match TRBD2. The CDR3 contains 13 residues. The V segment lost 6 bases and the J segment 10 bases; nucleotides outside the gene matches: 7. Germline V lookup: CDR1 SQVTM, CDR2 ANQGSEA. This chain's CDR3 is CSVHRTSGIEQFF. The CDR3 nucleotides are TGCAGCGTACACAGGACTAGCGGGATAGAGCAGTTCTTC.

V usage is TRBV4-2 and J usage is TRBJ2-1; 9 bases match TRBD2. The CDR3 runs 18 residues. The germline V gene has CDR1 LGHNA and CDR2 YNFKEQ. Unmatched junction bases numbered 13, after V lost 6 bases and J lost 1 base. CDR3 sequence reads: CASSHGAGGLGSYNEQFF. The CDR3 DNA reads as TGTGCCAGCAGTCACGGTGCGGGAGGGCTTGGATCCTACAATGAGCAGTTCTTC.

The chain recombines TRBV25-1 with TRBJ2-5; 11 nucleotides agree with TRBD1. The V gene end was trimmed by 4 bases and the J gene end by 5 bases; junction bases not matched to a gene: 6. CDR1 and CDR2 from the germline V gene are MGHDK and SYGVNS. The CDR3 sequence is 15 residues long. This chain's CDR3 is CASSGRTGGHETQYF. In DNA, the CDR3 is TGTGCCAGCAGTGGCCGGACAGGGGGCCATGAGACCCAGTACTTC.

The chain is built from TRBV24-1 and TRBJ2-3; 8 bases align to TRBD2. The ends lost 9 bases at V and 1 base at J; junction bases unmatched: 11. Germline assignment: CDR1 KGHDR and CDR2 SFDVKD. The CDR3 contains 16 residues. CDR3 region: CATGYREAGGTDTQYF. In DNA, the CDR3 is TGTGCCACCGGCTATCGAGAAGCGGGAGGCACAGATACGCAGTATTTT.

The rearrangement joins TRBV7-6 to TRBJ1-4; the match to TRBD1 covers 7 bases. V was clipped by 1 base and J by 8 bases; unmatched bases: 10. The CDR3 is made up of 16 amino acids. The germline gives CDR1 SGHVS, CDR2 FNYEAQ. The CDR3 reads CASSLGHRGAEEKLFF. Here the CDR3 DNA reads TGTGCCAGCAGCTTAGGACACAGGGGCGCCGAAGAAAAACTGTTTTTT.

CDR3 loop: CASSIWGGLSTDTQYF. DNA of the CDR3: TGTGCCAGTAGTATTTGGGGGGGTTTAAGCACAGATACGCAGTATTTT. The V gene is TRBV19, the J gene TRBJ2-3; 7 nucleotides match TRBD2. V shed 3 bases and J 0 bases; nucleotides not matched to a gene: 6. The CDR3 covers 16 residues. CDR1 and CDR2 (germline): LNHDA, SQIVND (reference sequence). The whole variable domain, filled in from reference TRBV19 and TRBJ2-3, reads DGGITQSPKYLFRKEGQNVTLSCEQNLNHDAMYWYRQDPGQGLRLIYYSQIVNDFQKGDIAEGYSVSREKKESFPLTVTSAQKNPTAFYLCASSIWGGLSTDTQYFGPGTRLTVL.

About this clone: This sample includes further DNA sequences coding for the same CDR3. CDR3 nucleotide sequence: TGTGCCAGCAGTTTGAGGAGCTCCTATAATTCACCCCTCCACTTT. This encodes CASSLRSSYNSPLHF. The gene calls are TRBV28 and TRBJ1-6; unclear D gene. The CDR3 is made up of 15 amino acids. Germline lookup yields CDR1 MDHEN and CDR2 SYDVKM. V was cut by 3 bases and J by 0 bases, with 6 bases left in between. Complete variable domain (other parts from reference TRBV28 and TRBJ1-6): DVKVTQSSRYLVKRTGEKVFLECVQDMDHENMFWYRQDPGLGLRLIYFSYDVKMKEKGDIPEGYSVSREKKERFSLILESASTNQTSMYLCASSLRSSYNSPLHFGNGTRLTVT.

This clone was seen a single time. This chain links TRBV30 with TRBJ2-7; 7 nucleotides align to TRBD2. Germline V gene sequence: CDR1 GTSNPN, CDR2 SVGIG (reference sequence). Losses at the gene ends were 2 bases for V and 0 bases for J; bases not matched to a gene: 10. The CDR3 is made up of 16 amino acids. The CDR3 region has the DNA TGTGCCTGGAGTCTATCAGGGAGGGACGGCTCCTACGAGCAGTACTTC. Its protein is CAWSLSGRDGSYEQYF.

V and J are TRBV2 and TRBJ2-1; unclear D gene. There are 13 residues in the CDR3. V gave up 7 bases and J gave up 2 bases, with 9 bases separating them. Per the germline V gene, CDR1 is SNHLY and CDR2 is FYNNEI. In nucleotides, the CDR3 is TGTGCCAGCAAAAGCGATCCCTACAATGAGCAGTTCTTC. Translating gives CASKSDPYNEQFF.

The rearrangement uses TRBV7-2 and TRBJ2-5; tentatively, D is TRBD2 (7 bases). CDR1 is SGHTA, CDR2 FQGNSA, per germline. CDR3 length: 15 residues. V was cut by 3 bases and J by 2 bases, with 13 bases left in between. CDR3 amino acids: CASSLGGALQETQYF. CDR3 DNA sequence: TGTGCCAGCAGCTTGGGGGGGGCGTTACAAGAGACCCAGTACTTC.

This rearrangement joins TRBV5-1 to TRBJ1-2; D uncertain. The CDR3 contains 15 residues. The germline gives CDR1 SGHRS, CDR2 YFSETQ. Deletions cut 4 bases from V and 0 bases from J, with 13 bases between. The DNA of the CDR3 is TGCGCCAGCAGCGCCACCACCCGGGCTAACTATGGCTACACCTTC. It encodes CASSATTRANYGYTF.

J is TRBJ1-3 and V is TRBV9; TRBD1 matches at 7 bases. The V gene end was trimmed by 0 bases and the J gene end by 0 bases; junction bases not matched to a gene: 3. Germline V lookup: CDR1 SGDLS, CDR2 YYNGEE. CDR3 length: 16 residues. The CDR3 here is CASSVARGNSGNTIYF. The CDR3 nucleotides are TGTGCCAGCAGCGTAGCCAGGGGGAACTCTGGAAACACCATATATTTT.

For the CDR3, the DNA is TGTGCCACCAGTGATACGGGACTAGCGGGAGTCTCCAATGAGCAGTTCTTC. Translated, it gives CATSDTGLAGVSNEQFF. The chain couples TRBV24-1 to TRBJ2-1; the match to TRBD2 covers 14 bases. The germline CDR1 and CDR2 sequences are KGHDR and SFDVKD. V lost 3 bases and J lost 6; bases outside the gene matches: 6. The CDR3 contains 17 residues.

This chain joins TRBV5-1 and TRBJ2-1; 7 bases agree with TRBD2. V was clipped by 0 bases and J by 6 bases; unmatched bases: 6. The CDR3 is 15 residues long. The germline V gene has CDR1 SGHRS and CDR2 YFSETQ. DNA for the CDR3: TGCGCCAGCAGCTTGGTTGCGGGAGAGCCCAATGAGCAGTTCTTC. It codes for CASSLVAGEPNEQFF.

This chain's CDR3 is CASSQVQRNTEAFF. CDR3 bases: TGTGCCAGCAGCCAAGTACAAAGGAACACTGAAGCTTTCTTT. This chain uses TRBV4-2 with TRBJ1-1; D unresolved. The V end was cut by 1 base, the J end by 1 base, with 7 bases between. Germline lookup yields CDR1 LGHNA and CDR2 YNFKEQ. The length of the CDR3 is 14 residues.